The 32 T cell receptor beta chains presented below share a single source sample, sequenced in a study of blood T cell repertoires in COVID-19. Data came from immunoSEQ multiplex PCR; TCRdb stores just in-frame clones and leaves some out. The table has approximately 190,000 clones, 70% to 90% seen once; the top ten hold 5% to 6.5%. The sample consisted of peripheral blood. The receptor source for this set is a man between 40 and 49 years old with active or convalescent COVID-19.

The CDR3 here is CASSLGGPGNEQYF. In DNA form, the CDR3 reads TGTGCCAGCAGCCTGGGGGGGCCAGGGAACGAGCAGTACTTC. This sequence joins TRBV7-2 and TRBJ2-7, with D perhaps matching TRBD2 (7 bases). Deletions cut 5 bases from V and 5 bases from J, with 16 bases between. The CDR3 is made up of 14 amino acids. CDR1 is SGHTA, CDR2 FQGNSA, per germline.

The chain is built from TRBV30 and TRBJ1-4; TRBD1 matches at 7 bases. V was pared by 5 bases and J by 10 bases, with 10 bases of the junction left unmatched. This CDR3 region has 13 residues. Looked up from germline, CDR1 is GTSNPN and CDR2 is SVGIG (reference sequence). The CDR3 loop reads CAWVEGANGKLFF. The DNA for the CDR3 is TGTGCCTGGGTCGAGGGGGCGAACGGAAAACTGTTTTTT. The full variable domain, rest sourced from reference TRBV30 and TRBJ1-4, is SQTIHQWPATLVQPVGSPLSLECTVEGTSNPNLYWYRQAAGRGLQLLFYSVGIGQISSEVPQNLSASRPQDRQFILSSKKLLLSDSGFYLCAWVEGANGKLFFGSGTQLSVL.

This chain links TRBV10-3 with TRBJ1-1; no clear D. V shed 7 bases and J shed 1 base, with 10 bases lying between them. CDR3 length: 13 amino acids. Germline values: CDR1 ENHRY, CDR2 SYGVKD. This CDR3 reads CAITLRRNTEAFF. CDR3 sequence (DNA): TGTGCCATCACCCTTAGGAGGAACACTGAAGCTTTCTTT.

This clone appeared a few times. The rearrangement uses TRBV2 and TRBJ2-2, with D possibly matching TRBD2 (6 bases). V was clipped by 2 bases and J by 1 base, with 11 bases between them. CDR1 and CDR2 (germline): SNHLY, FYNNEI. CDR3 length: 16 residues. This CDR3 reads CASSENVGGNTGELFF. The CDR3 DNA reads TGTGCCAGCAGTGAAAATGTCGGGGGGAACACCGGGGAGCTGTTTTTT.

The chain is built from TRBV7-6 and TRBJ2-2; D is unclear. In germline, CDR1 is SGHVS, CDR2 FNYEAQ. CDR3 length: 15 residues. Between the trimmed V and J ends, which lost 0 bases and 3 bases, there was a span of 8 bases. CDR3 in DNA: TGTGCCAGCAGCTTAGCCATGGCGGACACCGGGGAGCTGTTTTTT. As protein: CASSLAMADTGELFF. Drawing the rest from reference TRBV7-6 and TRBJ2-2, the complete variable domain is GAGVSQSPRYKVTKRGQDVALRCDPISGHVSLYWYRQALGQGPEFLTYFNYEAQQDKSGLPNDRFSAERPEGSISTLTIQRTEQRDSAMYRCASSLAMADTGELFFGEGSRLTVL.

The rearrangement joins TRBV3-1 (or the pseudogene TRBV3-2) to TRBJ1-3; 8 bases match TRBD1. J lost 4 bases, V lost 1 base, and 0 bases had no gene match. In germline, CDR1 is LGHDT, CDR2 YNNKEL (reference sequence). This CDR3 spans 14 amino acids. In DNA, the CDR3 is TGTGCCAGCAGCCAAGGGACAGGGGGAAACACCATATATTTT. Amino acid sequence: CASSQGTGGNTIYF.

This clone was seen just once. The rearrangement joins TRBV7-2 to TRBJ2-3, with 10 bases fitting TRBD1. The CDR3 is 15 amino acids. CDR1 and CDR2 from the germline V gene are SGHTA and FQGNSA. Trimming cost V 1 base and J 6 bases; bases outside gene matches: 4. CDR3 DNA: TGTGCCAGCAGCTTAGGTTCGACAGGGGGCGATACGCAGTATTTT. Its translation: CASSLGSTGGDTQYF. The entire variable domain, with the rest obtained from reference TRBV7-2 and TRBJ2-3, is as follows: GAGVSQSPSNKVTEKGKDVELRCDPISGHTALYWYRQSLGQGLEFLIYFQGNSAPDKSGLPSDRFSAERTGGSVSTLTIQRTQQEDSAVYLCASSLGSTGGDTQYFGPGTRLTVL.

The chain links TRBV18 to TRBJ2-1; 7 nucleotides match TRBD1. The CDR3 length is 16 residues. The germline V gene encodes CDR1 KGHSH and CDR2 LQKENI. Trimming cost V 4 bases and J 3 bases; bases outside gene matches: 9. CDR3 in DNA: TGTGCCAGCTCACGCCGAAGGACAGGTTTCTACAATGAGCAGTTCTTC. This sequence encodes CASSRRRTGFYNEQFF.

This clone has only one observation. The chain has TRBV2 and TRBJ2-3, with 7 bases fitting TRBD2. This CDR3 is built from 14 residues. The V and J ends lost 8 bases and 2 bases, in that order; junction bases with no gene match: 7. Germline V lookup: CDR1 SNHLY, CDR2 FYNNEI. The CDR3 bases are TGTGCCAGCCAGTGGCTAGCGGACACAGATACGCAGTATTTT. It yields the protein CASQWLADTDTQYF.

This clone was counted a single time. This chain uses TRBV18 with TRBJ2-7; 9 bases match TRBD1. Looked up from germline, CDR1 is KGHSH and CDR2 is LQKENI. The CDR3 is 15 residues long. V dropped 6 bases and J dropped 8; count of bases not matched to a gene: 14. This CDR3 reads CASSQDRGRTTKQYF. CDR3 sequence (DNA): TGTGCCAGCTCGCAGGACAGGGGACGCACTACTAAGCAGTACTTC.

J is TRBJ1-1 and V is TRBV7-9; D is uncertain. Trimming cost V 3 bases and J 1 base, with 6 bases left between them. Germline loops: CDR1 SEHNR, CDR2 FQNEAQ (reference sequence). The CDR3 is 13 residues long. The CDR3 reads CASSLNRNTEAFF. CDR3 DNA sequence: TGTGCCAGCAGCTTGAACAGGAACACTGAAGCTTTCTTT.

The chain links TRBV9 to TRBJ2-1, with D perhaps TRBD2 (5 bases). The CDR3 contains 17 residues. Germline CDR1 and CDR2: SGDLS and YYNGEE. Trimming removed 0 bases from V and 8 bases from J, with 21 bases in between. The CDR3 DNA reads TGTGCCAGCAGCGTAGCTACCAGGACTGCTACCCAGCATGAGCAGTTCTTC. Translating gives CASSVATRTATQHEQFF. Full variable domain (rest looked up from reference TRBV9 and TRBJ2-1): DSGVTQTPKHLITATGQRVTLRCSPRSGDLSVYWYQQSLDQGLQFLIQYYNGEERAKGNILERFSAQQFPDLHSELNLSSLELGDSALYFCASSVATRTATQHEQFFGPGTRLTVL.

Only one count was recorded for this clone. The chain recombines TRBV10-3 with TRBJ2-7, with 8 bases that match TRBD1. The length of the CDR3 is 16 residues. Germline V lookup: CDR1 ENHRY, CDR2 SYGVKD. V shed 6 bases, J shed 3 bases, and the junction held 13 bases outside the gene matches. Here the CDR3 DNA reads TGTGCCATCAGAATCCAACAGGGGGAAGATTTCTACGAGCAGTACTTC. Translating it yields CAIRIQQGEDFYEQYF.

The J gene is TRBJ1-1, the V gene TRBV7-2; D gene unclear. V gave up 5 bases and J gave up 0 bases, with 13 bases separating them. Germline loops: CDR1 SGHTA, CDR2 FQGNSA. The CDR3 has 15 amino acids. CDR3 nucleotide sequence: TGTGCCAGCAGCCTCTCCACTAACATGAACACTGAAGCTTTCTTT. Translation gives CASSLSTNMNTEAFF.

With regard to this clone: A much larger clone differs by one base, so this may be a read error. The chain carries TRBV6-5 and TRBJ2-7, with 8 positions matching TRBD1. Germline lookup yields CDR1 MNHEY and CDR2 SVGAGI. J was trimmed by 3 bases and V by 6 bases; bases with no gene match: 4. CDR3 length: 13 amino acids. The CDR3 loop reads CASRPGQVYEQYF. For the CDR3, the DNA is TGTGCCAGCAGGCCGGGACAGGTCTACGAGCAGTACTTC.

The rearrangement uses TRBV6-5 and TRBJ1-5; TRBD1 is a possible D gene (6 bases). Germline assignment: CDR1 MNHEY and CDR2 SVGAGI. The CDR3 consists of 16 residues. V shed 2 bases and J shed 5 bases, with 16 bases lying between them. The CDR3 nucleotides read TGTGCCAGCAGTTACCTGGGACACGCAACTGATCAGCCCCAGCATTTT. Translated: CASSYLGHATDQPQHF.

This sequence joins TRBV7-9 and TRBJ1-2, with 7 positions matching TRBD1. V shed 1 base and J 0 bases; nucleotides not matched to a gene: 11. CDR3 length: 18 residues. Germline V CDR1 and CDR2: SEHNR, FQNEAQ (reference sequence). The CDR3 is CASSLGFSGQPANYGYTF. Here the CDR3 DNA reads TGTGCCAGCAGCTTAGGGTTCTCGGGACAGCCAGCTAACTATGGCTACACCTTC.

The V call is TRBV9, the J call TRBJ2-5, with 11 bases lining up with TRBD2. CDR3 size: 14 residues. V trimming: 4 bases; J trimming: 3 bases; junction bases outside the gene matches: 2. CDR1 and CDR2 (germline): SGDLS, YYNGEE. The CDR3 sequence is CASSTSGGEETQYF. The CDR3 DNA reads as TGTGCCAGCAGCACTAGCGGGGGTGAAGAGACCCAGTACTTC.

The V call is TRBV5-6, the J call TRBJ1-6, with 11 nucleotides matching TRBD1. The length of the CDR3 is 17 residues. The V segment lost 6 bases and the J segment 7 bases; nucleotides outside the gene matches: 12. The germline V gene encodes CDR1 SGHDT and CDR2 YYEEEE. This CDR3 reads CASNLLTGTGGNSPLHF. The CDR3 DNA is TGTGCCAGCAACCTATTAACCGGGACAGGGGGGAATTCACCCCTCCACTTT.

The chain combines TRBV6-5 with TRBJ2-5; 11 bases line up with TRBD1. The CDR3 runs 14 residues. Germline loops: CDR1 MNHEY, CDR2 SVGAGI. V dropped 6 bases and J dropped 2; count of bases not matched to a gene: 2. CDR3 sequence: CASRDRGLQETQYF. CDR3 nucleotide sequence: TGTGCCAGCAGGGACAGGGGGCTTCAAGAGACCCAGTACTTC.

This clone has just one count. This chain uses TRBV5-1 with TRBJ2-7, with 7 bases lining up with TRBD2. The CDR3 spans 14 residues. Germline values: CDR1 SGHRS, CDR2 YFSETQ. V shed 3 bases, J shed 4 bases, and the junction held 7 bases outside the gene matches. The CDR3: CASSSRGVTYEQYF. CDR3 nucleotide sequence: TGCGCCAGCAGCTCCCGGGGGGTCACATACGAGCAGTACTTC. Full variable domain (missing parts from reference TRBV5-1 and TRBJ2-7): KAGVTQTPRYLIKTRGQQVTLSCSPISGHRSVSWYQQTPGQGLQFLFEYFSETQRNKGNFPGRFSGRQFSNSRSEMNVSTLELGDSALYLCASSSRGVTYEQYFGPGTRLTVT.

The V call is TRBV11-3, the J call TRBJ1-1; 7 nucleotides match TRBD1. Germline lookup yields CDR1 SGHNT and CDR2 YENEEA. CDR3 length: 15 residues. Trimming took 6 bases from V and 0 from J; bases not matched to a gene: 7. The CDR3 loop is CASRTDRPMNTEAFF. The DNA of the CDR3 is TGTGCCAGCAGGACGGACAGGCCAATGAACACTGAAGCTTTCTTT. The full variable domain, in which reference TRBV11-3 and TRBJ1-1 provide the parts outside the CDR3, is EAGVVQSPRYKIIEKKQPVAFWCNPISGHNTLYWYLQNLGQGPELLIRYENEEAVDDSQLPKDRFSAERLKGVDSTLKIQPAELGDSAVYLCASRTDRPMNTEAFFGQGTRLTVV.

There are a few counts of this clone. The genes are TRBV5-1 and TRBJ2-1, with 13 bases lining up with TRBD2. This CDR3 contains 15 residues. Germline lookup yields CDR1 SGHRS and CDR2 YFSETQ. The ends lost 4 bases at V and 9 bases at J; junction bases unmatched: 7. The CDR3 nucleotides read TGCGCCAGCAGCCGAACTAGCGGGAGGGCCTCTGAGCAGTTCTTC. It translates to CASSRTSGRASEQFF.

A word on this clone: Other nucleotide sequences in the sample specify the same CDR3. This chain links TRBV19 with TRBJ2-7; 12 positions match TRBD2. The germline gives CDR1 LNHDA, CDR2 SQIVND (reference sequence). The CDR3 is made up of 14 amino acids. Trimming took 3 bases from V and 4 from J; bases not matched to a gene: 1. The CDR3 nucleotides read TGTGCCAGTAGTATTGGACTAGCGGGATACGAGCAGTACTTC. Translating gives CASSIGLAGYEQYF.

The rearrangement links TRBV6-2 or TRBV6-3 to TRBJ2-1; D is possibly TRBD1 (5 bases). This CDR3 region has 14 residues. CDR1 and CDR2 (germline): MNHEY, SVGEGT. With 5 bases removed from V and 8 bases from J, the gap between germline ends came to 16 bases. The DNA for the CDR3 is TGTGCCAGCAGTAGACCTACAGGTACCTATGAGCAGTTCTTC. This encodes CASSRPTGTYEQFF.

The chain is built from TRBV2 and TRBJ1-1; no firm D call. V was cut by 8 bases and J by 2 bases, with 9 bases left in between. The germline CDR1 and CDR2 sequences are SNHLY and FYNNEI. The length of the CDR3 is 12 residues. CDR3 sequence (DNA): TGTGCCAGCGGCCACATAAACACTGAAGCTTTCTTT. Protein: CASGHINTEAFF. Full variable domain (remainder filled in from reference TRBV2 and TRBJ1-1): EPEVTQTPSHQVTQMGQEVILRCVPISNHLYFYWYRQILGQKVEFLVSFYNNEISEKSEIFDDQFSVERPDGSNFTLKIRSTKLEDSAMYFCASGHINTEAFFGQGTRLTVV.

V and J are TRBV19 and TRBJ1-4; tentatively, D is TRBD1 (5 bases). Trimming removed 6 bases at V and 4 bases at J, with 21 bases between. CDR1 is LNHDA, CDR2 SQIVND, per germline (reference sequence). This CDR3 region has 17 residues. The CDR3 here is CASSRIGFGTNNEKLFF. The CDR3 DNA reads TGTGCCAGTAGCCGGATAGGGTTTGGGACTAATAATGAAAAACTGTTTTTT.

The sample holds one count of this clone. CDR3 residues: CACTLQRQETQYF. The CDR3 DNA follows: TGTGCCTGCACATTACAGCGGCAAGAGACCCAGTACTTC. The chain links TRBV30 to TRBJ2-5; tentative D call: TRBD2 (5 bases). V shed 6 bases and J shed 2 bases, with 13 bases lying between them. Germline values: CDR1 GTSNPN, CDR2 SVGIG (reference sequence). The CDR3 covers 13 residues. The variable domain in full, completed from reference TRBV30 and TRBJ2-5, reads SQTIHQWPATLVQPVGSPLSLECTVEGTSNPNLYWYRQAAGRGLQLLFYSVGIGQISSEVPQNLSASRPQDRQFILSSKKLLLSDSGFYLCACTLQRQETQYFGPGTRLLVL.

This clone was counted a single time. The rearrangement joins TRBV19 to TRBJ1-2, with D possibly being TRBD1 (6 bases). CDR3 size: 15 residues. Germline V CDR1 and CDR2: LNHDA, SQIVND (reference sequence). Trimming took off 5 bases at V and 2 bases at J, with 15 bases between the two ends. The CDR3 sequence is CASSGGQGRNYGYTF. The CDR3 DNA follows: TGTGCCAGTAGTGGGGGCCAGGGACGCAACTATGGCTACACCTTC. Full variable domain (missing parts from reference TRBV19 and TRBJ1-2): DGGITQSPKYLFRKEGQNVTLSCEQNLNHDAMYWYRQDPGQGLRLIYYSQIVNDFQKGDIAEGYSVSREKKESFPLTVTSAQKNPTAFYLCASSGGQGRNYGYTFGSGTRLTVV.

CDR3 residues: CASREGTGGRYGYTF. DNA for the CDR3: TGTGCCAGCAGGGAGGGGACAGGGGGTCGATATGGCTACACCTTC. The J gene is TRBJ1-2, the V gene TRBV28; 11 nucleotides agree with TRBD1. Germline CDR1 reads MDHEN; CDR2 reads SYDVKM. There are 15 residues in the CDR3. V shed 6 bases, J shed 5 bases, and the junction held 8 bases outside the gene matches.

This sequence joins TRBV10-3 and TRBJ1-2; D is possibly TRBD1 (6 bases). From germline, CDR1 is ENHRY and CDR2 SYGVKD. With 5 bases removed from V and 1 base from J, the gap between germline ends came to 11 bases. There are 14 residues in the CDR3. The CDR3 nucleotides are TGTGCCATCAGTACAGGGAGAAATAACTATGGCTACACCTTC. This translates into CAISTGRNNYGYTF.

For the CDR3, the DNA is TGCGCCAGCAGCGTACAGCTTAGGAACGAGCAGTACTTC. Translated, it gives CASSVQLRNEQYF. The V call is TRBV5-1, the J call TRBJ2-7, with D unresolved. CDR3 length: 13 amino acids. V lost 4 bases and J lost 5, with 13 bases in between. Germline values: CDR1 SGHRS, CDR2 YFSETQ.